This entry lists 5 T cell receptor beta chains sequenced from one sample in a study of blood T cell repertoires in COVID-19. Libraries were prepared by immunoSEQ multiplex PCR; TCRdb keeps only in-frame clonotypes and omits some of them. The profile covers 95,000 to 150,000 clones, with around 83% appearing a single time and under 4% taken by the ten largest. Material for sequencing was PBMCs or T cells enriched from blood (not recorded which). Receptors were obtained from a woman aged 25 to 39 who had recovered from COVID-19.

The V call is TRBV4-1, the J call TRBJ2-1; TRBD2 matches at 10 bases. V shed 3 bases, J shed 6 bases, and the junction held 11 bases outside the gene matches. Germline V lookup: CDR1 MGHRA, CDR2 YSYEKL. This CDR3 has 17 amino acids. The CDR3, as DNA: TGCGCCAGCAGCCAGCTCAAACTAGCGGGGAAACTCAATGAGCAGTTCTTC. Translating gives CASSQLKLAGKLNEQFF.

The CDR3 reads CASSFPGETQYF. CDR3 nucleotide sequence: TGTGCCAGCAGCTTCCCCGGGGAGACCCAGTACTTC. The chain joins TRBV7-3 to TRBJ2-5; unclear D gene. Germline CDR1 and CDR2: SGHTA and FQGTGA. This CDR3 is built from 12 residues. V lost 3 bases and J lost 5, with 7 bases in between.

This clone has only one observation. The V and J genes are TRBV7-2 and TRBJ2-2; D ambiguous. This CDR3 is built from 14 residues. V was clipped by 3 bases and J by 1 base, with 6 bases between them. Germline lookup yields CDR1 SGHTA and CDR2 FQGNSA. Here the CDR3 reads CASSLTRNTGELFF. The CDR3 DNA is TGTGCCAGCAGCTTGACACGGAACACCGGGGAGCTGTTTTTT.

The V and J genes are TRBV19 and TRBJ2-2; the D gene is possibly TRBD1 (5 bases). The germline V and J ends were trimmed by 3 bases and 6 bases, with 14 bases remaining between them. The CDR3 length is 15 residues. From germline, CDR1 is LNHDA and CDR2 SQIVND (reference sequence). CDR3 loop: CASSIGGQGAGELFF. In nucleotides, the CDR3 is TGTGCCAGTAGTATTGGTGGACAAGGGGCCGGGGAGCTGTTTTTT.

The genes are TRBV28 and TRBJ2-3; tentative D call: TRBD1 (6 bases). CDR1 is MDHEN and CDR2 is SYDVKM in the germline V gene. Trimming left V 5 bases short and J 3 bases short, with 15 bases between. The CDR3 length is 15 residues. The CDR3 DNA sequence: TGTGCCAGCAGTCTCCCCGGACAGCTAACAGATACGCAGTATTTT. Translation gives CASSLPGQLTDTQYF.